This T cell receptor beta chain was found in a study of control samples from healthy donors and cancer patients. Measured with immunoSEQ multiplex PCR; TCRdb has only the in-frame clones, and not every one. Of approximately 100,000 clones in the sample, about 81% were seen once. V dropped 2 bases and J dropped 1 base, with 14 bases sitting between them. Germline-derived CDR1 and CDR2 are LNHDA and SQIVND (reference sequence). This CDR3 region has 16 residues. The clonotype comes from a man in his sixties or seventies with lung cancer. Sequenced sample: PBMCs. The chain employs TRBV19 and TRBJ1-2; possible D gene TRBD1, 5 bases. The CDR3 loop reads CASSIFWGSDNYGYTF. The CDR3 DNA reads as TGTGCCAGTAGTATATTCTGGGGGTCGGATAACTATGGCTACACCTTC.